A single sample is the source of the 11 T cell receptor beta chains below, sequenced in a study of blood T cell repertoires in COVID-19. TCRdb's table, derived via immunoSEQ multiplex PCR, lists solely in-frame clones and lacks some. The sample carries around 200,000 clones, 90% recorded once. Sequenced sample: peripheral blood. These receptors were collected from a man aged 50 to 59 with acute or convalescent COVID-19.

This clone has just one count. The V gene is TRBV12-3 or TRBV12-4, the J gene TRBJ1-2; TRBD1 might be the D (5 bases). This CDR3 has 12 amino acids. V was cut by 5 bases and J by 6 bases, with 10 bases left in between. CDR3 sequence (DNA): TGTGCCAGCAGTCCCCTCAGGGATGGCTACACCTTC. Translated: CASSPLRDGYTF.

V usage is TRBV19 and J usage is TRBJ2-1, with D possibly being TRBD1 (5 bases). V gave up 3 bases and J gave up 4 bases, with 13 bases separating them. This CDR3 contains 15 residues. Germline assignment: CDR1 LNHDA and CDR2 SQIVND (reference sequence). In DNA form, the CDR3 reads TGTGCCAGTAGTATTGTAAGGGGCTTTTACAATGAGCAGTTCTTC. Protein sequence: CASSIVRGFYNEQFF.

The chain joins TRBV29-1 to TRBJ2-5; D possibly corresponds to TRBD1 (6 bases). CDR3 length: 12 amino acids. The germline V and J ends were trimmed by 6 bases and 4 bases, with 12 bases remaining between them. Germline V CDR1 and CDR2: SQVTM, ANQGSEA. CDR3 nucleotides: TGCAGCGTCAGGGGCCAGGGAGAGACCCAGTACTTC. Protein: CSVRGQGETQYF.

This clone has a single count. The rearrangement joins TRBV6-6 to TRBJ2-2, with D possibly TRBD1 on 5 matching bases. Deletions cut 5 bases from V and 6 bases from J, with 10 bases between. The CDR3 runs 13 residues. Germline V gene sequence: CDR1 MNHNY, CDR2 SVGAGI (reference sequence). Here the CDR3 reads CASSAVGPGELFF. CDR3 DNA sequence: TGTGCCAGCAGTGCGGTGGGGCCCGGGGAGCTGTTTTTT.

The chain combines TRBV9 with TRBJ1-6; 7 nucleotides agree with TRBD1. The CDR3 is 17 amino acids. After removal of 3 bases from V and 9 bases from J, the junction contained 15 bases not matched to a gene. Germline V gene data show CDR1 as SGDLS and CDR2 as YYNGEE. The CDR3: CASSAQRGGTALSPLHF. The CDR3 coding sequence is TGTGCCAGCAGCGCACAAAGGGGCGGGACAGCCCTTTCACCCCTCCACTTT.

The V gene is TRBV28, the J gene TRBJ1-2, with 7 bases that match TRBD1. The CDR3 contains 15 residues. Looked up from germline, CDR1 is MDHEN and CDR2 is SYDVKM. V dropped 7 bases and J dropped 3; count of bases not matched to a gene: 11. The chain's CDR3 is CASNDRVMRDYGYTF. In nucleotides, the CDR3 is TGTGCCAGCAACGACAGGGTAATGCGGGACTATGGCTACACCTTC.

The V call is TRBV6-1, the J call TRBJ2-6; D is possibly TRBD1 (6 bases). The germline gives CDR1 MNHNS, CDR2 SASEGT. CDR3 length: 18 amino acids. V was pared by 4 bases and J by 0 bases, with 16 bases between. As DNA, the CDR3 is TGTGCCAGCAGTGGACCCGGGACACCGCACTCTGGGGCCAACGTCCTGACTTTC. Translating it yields CASSGPGTPHSGANVLTF.

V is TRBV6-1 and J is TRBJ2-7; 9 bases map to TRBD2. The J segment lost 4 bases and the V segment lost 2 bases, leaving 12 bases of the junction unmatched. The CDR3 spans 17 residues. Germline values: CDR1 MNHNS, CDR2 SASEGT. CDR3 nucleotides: TGTGCCAGCAGTGAAAGTGGAGTTAGCGGGGGCCTTTACGAGCAGTACGTC. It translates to CASSESGVSGGLYEQYV.

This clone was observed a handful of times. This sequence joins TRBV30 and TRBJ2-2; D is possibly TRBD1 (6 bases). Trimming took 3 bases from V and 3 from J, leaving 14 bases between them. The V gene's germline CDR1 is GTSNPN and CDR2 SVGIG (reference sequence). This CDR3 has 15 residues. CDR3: CAWRPPGAHTGELFF. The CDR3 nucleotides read TGTGCCTGGAGACCCCCAGGGGCGCACACCGGGGAGCTGTTTTTT.

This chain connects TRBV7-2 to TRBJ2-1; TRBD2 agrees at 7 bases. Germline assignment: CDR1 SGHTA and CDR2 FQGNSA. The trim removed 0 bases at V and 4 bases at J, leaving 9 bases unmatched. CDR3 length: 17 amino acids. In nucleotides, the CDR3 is TGTGCCAGCAGCTTAGCCAGGTTGGGCGGGGGATACAATGAGCAGTTCTTC. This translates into CASSLARLGGGYNEQFF.

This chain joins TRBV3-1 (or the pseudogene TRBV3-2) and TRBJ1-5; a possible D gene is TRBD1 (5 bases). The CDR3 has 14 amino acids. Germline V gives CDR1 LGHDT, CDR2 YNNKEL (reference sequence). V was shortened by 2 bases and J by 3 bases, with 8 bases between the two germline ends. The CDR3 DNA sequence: TGTGCCAGCAGCCAACAGGGCTACAATCAGCCCCAGCATTTT. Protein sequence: CASSQQGYNQPQHF.